What follows is one T cell receptor beta chain and its context. These data originate in a study of shared clonotypes between healthy human individuals. Researchers divided each subset's genomic DNA evenly across several immunoSEQ plates. Libraries were prepared by immunoSEQ multiplex PCR; TCRdb keeps only in-frame clonotypes and omits some of them. Among a few million clones listed, around 93% were seen once. Germline V gene sequence: CDR1 SGHDT, CDR2 YYEEEE. This CDR3 comprises 14 residues. Terminally differentiated effector memory CD45RA+ cells were excluded from the naive CD8 cells, which were CD45RO-negative and positively selected for CCR7.

The sequence came from a man between 18 and 29 years old in good health. Some clones in this sample may be carry-over from other donors' samples. Sequencing was performed on naive CD8+ T cells from PBMCs. The genes are TRBV5-6 and TRBJ2-5; weak D call: TRBD2 (6 bases). The J call may be in error: the DNA end matches TRBJ2-7 better. In DNA, the CDR3 is TGTGCCAGCAGCTTGGGGGGACTCCTATACGAGCAGTACTTC. Its translation: CASSLGGLLYEQYF.